A single sample gave rise to the 9 T cell receptor beta chains below, sequenced in a study of T cells in Graves' hyperthyroidism and ophthalmopathy. RNA transcripts were the template for amplifying TCR beta CDR3 regions. Researchers ran a first-round RT-PCR on the TCR CDR3 using the HTBI primer set. TCRdb recomputed calls from the multiplex PCR reads with MiXCR, one row per CDR3 protein. The sample records fewer than 750,000 distinct CDR3 sequences, around 15% being singletons. The sample was blood. All receptors come from a woman aged 50 to 65 with Graves' ophthalmopathy.

This clonotype was seen ten or more times. The V call is TRBV6-2 or TRBV6-3, the J call TRBJ1-5; D is ambiguous. Germline CDR1 and CDR2: MNHEY and SVGEGT. Trimming took off 5 bases at V and 0 bases at J, with 23 bases between the two ends. The CDR3 spans 19 residues. CDR3 amino acids: CASSRKGVDRGYSNQPQHF. The CDR3, as DNA: TGTGCCAGCAGTCGAAAAGGTGTGGACCGAGGATATAGCAATCAGCCCCAGCATTTT.

This clonotype has a handful of counts. The chain carries TRBV27 and TRBJ2-2, with D possibly TRBD1 on 6 matching bases. Germline V gene sequence: CDR1 MNHEY, CDR2 SMNVEV (reference sequence). This CDR3 has 17 residues. The V and J ends lost 4 bases and 4 bases respectively, with 19 bases between them. Here the CDR3 DNA reads TGTGCCAGCAGTTCACCAACAGGGAGATATGGCACCGGGGAGCTGTTTTTT. This gives the protein CASSSPTGRYGTGELFF.

This clonotype was counted at least ten times. This rearrangement joins TRBV20-1 to TRBJ1-2; perhaps TRBD1 as D (5 bases). V lost 1 base and J 4 bases, leaving 13 bases between the germline ends. Germline V CDR1 and CDR2: DFQATT, SNEGSKA (reference sequence). This CDR3 contains 14 residues. CDR3 DNA sequence: TGCAGTGCTAGAGGGGGCAGAGAACCCTATGGCTACACCTTC. Protein: CSARGGREPYGYTF.

This clonotype was seen ten or more times. The genes are TRBV6-5 and TRBJ2-7, with 8 bases that match TRBD2. V shed 0 bases, J shed 3 bases, and the junction held 7 bases outside the gene matches. Germline V gives CDR1 MNHEY, CDR2 SVGAGI. The CDR3 runs 16 residues. CDR3 loop: CASSYSTRGTSYEQYF. The CDR3 DNA follows: TGTGCCAGCAGTTACTCTACTCGAGGGACTAGCTACGAGCAGTACTTC.

In this sample, this clonotype turned up many times. The chain is built from TRBV7-3 and TRBJ2-1; D is perhaps TRBD2 (6 bases). The V and J ends lost 5 bases and 5 bases respectively, with 10 bases between them. The CDR3 extends over 13 amino acids. Germline lookup yields CDR1 SGHTA and CDR2 FQGTGA. For the CDR3, the DNA is TGTGCCAGCAGCGAGGGAGGTCACAATGAGCAGTTCTTC. Translated: CASSEGGHNEQFF.

This clonotype occurred many times. This chain connects TRBV28 to TRBJ2-1, with TRBD1 identical over 7 bases. The CDR3 spans 14 residues. J lost 4 bases, V lost 3 bases, and 3 bases had no gene match. Germline V CDR1 and CDR2: MDHEN, SYDVKM. The CDR3 loop is CASSFATGYNEQFF. CDR3 DNA: TGTGCCAGCAGTTTTGCGACAGGGTACAATGAGCAGTTCTTC.

This clonotype was seen only a few times. The chain carries TRBV4-3 and TRBJ2-5; TRBD1 matches 8 bases. Unmatched junction bases numbered 12, after V lost 3 bases and J lost 6 bases. The CDR3 consists of 16 residues. Germline CDR1 is LGHNA and CDR2 is YSLEER. The CDR3 here is CASSQETQGVVKTQYF. DNA for the CDR3: TGCGCCAGCAGCCAGGAAACACAGGGGGTCGTAAAGACCCAGTACTTC.

At least ten counts were recorded for this clonotype. The chain combines TRBV27 with TRBJ2-7; maybe TRBD1 (6 bases). This CDR3 is 14 amino acids long. Trimming took off 4 bases at V and 3 bases at J, with 13 bases between the two ends. Germline assignment: CDR1 MNHEY and CDR2 SMNVEV (reference sequence). The CDR3 DNA reads TGTGCCAGCAGTTGGTCAGGACAGAGCTACGAGCAGTACTTC. As protein: CASSWSGQSYEQYF.

This clonotype was counted many times. The rearrangement links TRBV5-1 to TRBJ2-5, with 11 bases fitting TRBD2. The trim removed 3 bases at V and 5 bases at J, leaving 6 bases unmatched. CDR1 is SGHRS and CDR2 is YFSETQ in the germline V gene. The CDR3 length is 15 residues. The CDR3 DNA sequence: TGCGCCAGCAGCTCAACCGGGACTAGCGGTGAGACCCAGTACTTC. As protein: CASSSTGTSGETQYF.